These 12 T cell receptor beta chains came from one sample sequenced in a study of blood T cell repertoires in COVID-19. The assay was immunoSEQ multiplex PCR, and TCRdb's table has in-frame clones only and misses some. The repertoire holds 200,000 to 250,000 clones, roughly 84% seen once, with 6.8% in the top ten. The specimen sequenced was PBMCs or T cells enriched from blood (not recorded which). The receptors derive from a woman aged 40 to 50 who had recovered from COVID-19.

The rearrangement uses TRBV12-3 or TRBV12-4 and TRBJ2-2, with D hard to call. With 2 bases removed from V and 4 bases from J, the gap between germline ends came to 5 bases. The CDR3 is made up of 13 amino acids. DNA of the CDR3: TGTGCCAGCAGTTTAACGAGCACCGGGGAGCTGTTTTTT. Its protein is CASSLTSTGELFF.

This rearrangement joins TRBV3-1 (or the pseudogene TRBV3-2) to TRBJ2-3; 7 bases line up with TRBD2. The CDR3 spans 13 residues. Germline V CDR1 and CDR2: LGHDT, YNNKEL (reference sequence). V gave up 4 bases and J gave up 6 bases; unmatched junction bases: 4. The DNA for the CDR3 is TGTGCCAGCAGCCTGCGGGAGCAGGATACGCAGTATTTT. It is translated as CASSLREQDTQYF.

The J gene is TRBJ2-5, the V gene TRBV23-1, with D perhaps matching TRBD2 (6 bases). TRBV23-1 is filed as an ORF, its function uncertain. V was clipped by 6 bases and J by 5 bases, with 13 bases between them. The CDR3 consists of 13 residues. CDR3: CASRGGVGETQYF. In DNA form, the CDR3 reads TGCGCCAGCAGGGGCGGGGTGGGGGAGACCCAGTACTTC.

The chain links TRBV7-2 to TRBJ1-5; TRBD1 matches at 7 bases. Losses at the gene ends were 1 base for V and 5 bases for J; bases not matched to a gene: 2. This CDR3 comprises 14 residues. Germline lookup yields CDR1 SGHTA and CDR2 FQGNSA. The CDR3 sequence: CASSLDRGDQPQHF. In DNA, the CDR3 is TGTGCCAGCAGCTTAGACAGGGGCGATCAGCCCCAGCATTTT. Full variable domain (rest looked up from reference TRBV7-2 and TRBJ1-5): GAGVSQSPSNKVTEKGKDVELRCDPISGHTALYWYRQSLGQGLEFLIYFQGNSAPDKSGLPSDRFSAERTGGSVSTLTIQRTQQEDSAVYLCASSLDRGDQPQHFGDGTRLSIL.

This clone showed up many times. The rearrangement uses TRBV7-9 and TRBJ2-5, with 7 bases identical to TRBD1. The length of the CDR3 is 15 residues. J lost 7 bases, V lost 6 bases, and 14 bases had no gene match. Germline CDR1 reads SEHNR; CDR2 reads FQNEAQ (reference sequence). The CDR3: CASSLMGTGEGTQYF. CDR3 in DNA: TGTGCCAGCAGTTTAATGGGAACAGGGGAAGGGACCCAGTACTTC.

This clone showed up just a few times. This chain joins TRBV3-1 (or the pseudogene TRBV3-2) and TRBJ2-7; 8 bases line up with TRBD2. The germline gives CDR1 LGHDT, CDR2 YNNKEL (reference sequence). This CDR3 region has 15 residues. V lost 2 bases and J lost 0; bases outside the gene matches: 3. The CDR3 loop is CASSQYSGSSYEQYV. The DNA for the CDR3 is TGTGCCAGCAGCCAATACAGCGGGAGCTCCTACGAGCAGTACGTC.

The genes are TRBV27 and TRBJ2-2, with D possibly TRBD2 on 5 matching bases. V lost 3 bases, J lost 4 bases, and 9 bases lay in between. The length of the CDR3 is 14 residues. From germline, CDR1 is MNHEY and CDR2 SMNVEV (reference sequence). CDR3 sequence: CASSLFGVTGELFF. The CDR3 nucleotides read TGTGCCAGCAGTTTGTTCGGGGTCACCGGGGAGCTGTTTTTT.

The chain couples TRBV5-6 to TRBJ2-6; 11 bases fit TRBD2. The CDR3 loop spans 18 amino acids. Per germline, CDR1 SGHDT and CDR2 YYEEEE. J was trimmed by 2 bases and V by 1 base; bases with no gene match: 5. The CDR3 loop is CASSLRLAGRAGANVLTF. CDR3 coding DNA: TGTGCCAGCAGCTTGCGACTAGCGGGAAGGGCTGGGGCCAACGTCCTGACTTTC.

The rearrangement links TRBV7-9 to TRBJ2-3; no clear D gene. This CDR3 has 14 amino acids. The V gene's germline CDR1 is SEHNR and CDR2 FQNEAQ (reference sequence). Trimming removed 5 bases from V and 4 bases from J, with 13 bases in between. Written as DNA, the CDR3 is TGTGCCAGCAGCGGAGAAGAGTCCCCAGATACGCAGTATTTT. This encodes CASSGEESPDTQYF.

The chain employs TRBV7-9 and TRBJ2-5, with D perhaps matching TRBD2 (5 bases). The CDR3 has 14 residues. The ends were cut back, 1 base at V and 4 bases at J, with 10 bases in the middle. In germline, CDR1 is SEHNR, CDR2 FQNEAQ (reference sequence). The CDR3 is CASSLVVGGETQYF. Here the CDR3 DNA reads TGTGCCAGCAGCTTAGTGGTCGGAGGAGAGACCCAGTACTTC.

CDR3 sequence reads: CASRSNPGTTPGNTIYF. CDR3 nucleotides: TGTGCCAGCAGATCAAACCCCGGGACAACCCCTGGAAACACCATATATTTT. The chain couples TRBV28 to TRBJ1-3; the D gene is possibly TRBD1 (6 bases). CDR1 is MDHEN, CDR2 SYDVKM, per germline. The CDR3 loop spans 17 amino acids. V was trimmed by 6 bases and J by 2 bases, leaving 20 bases between them.

This rearrangement joins TRBV6-6 to TRBJ1-2; a possible D gene is TRBD1 (5 bases). The V gene lost 7 bases and the J gene lost 4 bases, with 16 bases spanning the gap. Germline CDR1 and CDR2: MNHNY and SVGAGI (reference sequence). The CDR3 runs 14 residues. The CDR3 DNA reads TGTGCCAGCACCCCGGGGGGGGTAAGCTATGGCTACACCTTC. This codes for CASTPGGVSYGYTF.